The 29 T cell receptor beta chains below come from one sample, sequenced in a study of cytomegalovirus exposure and HLA in healthy donors. The PCR ran on 60 Vbeta and 13 Jbeta primers. TCRdb keeps only in-frame clones here, not all; method: immunoSEQ multiplex PCR. The sample has approximately 93,000 clones; more than 70% are singletons. The sequencing sample was made of PBMCs. Receptor source: a woman aged 40 to 50 in good health and CMV-seronegative.

CDR3 sequence reads: CASSFLAYETQYF. CDR3 DNA: TGCGCCAGCAGCTTCCTAGCGTACGAGACCCAGTACTTC. The chain couples TRBV5-1 to TRBJ2-5; the D gene is possibly TRBD2 (6 bases). Trimming cost V 2 bases and J 5 bases, with 10 bases left between them. The CDR3 consists of 13 residues. CDR1 is SGHRS, CDR2 YFSETQ, per germline. Drawing the rest from reference TRBV5-1 and TRBJ2-5, the complete variable domain is KAGVTQTPRYLIKTRGQQVTLSCSPISGHRSVSWYQQTPGQGLQFLFEYFSETQRNKGNFPGRFSGRQFSNSRSEMNVSTLELGDSALYLCASSFLAYETQYFGPGTRLLVL.

The chain uses TRBV4-2 and TRBJ2-1, with D possibly TRBD1 on 6 matching bases. This CDR3 contains 16 residues. The V gene's germline CDR1 is LGHNA and CDR2 YNFKEQ. Trimming removed 0 bases at V and 5 bases at J, with 14 bases between. The CDR3 protein is CASSQDPPGQHNEQFF. For the CDR3, the DNA is TGTGCCAGCAGCCAAGATCCCCCGGGACAACACAATGAGCAGTTCTTC.

In nucleotides, the CDR3 is TGTGCCAGCAGCGCAGACTCAAACACTGAAGCTTTCTTT. Encoded protein: CASSADSNTEAFF. The genes are TRBV7-6 and TRBJ1-1, with D unresolved. Germline CDR1 SGHVS, CDR2 FNYEAQ. The CDR3 loop spans 13 amino acids. V dropped 5 bases and J dropped 2 bases, with 9 bases sitting between them.

This chain links TRBV10-3 with TRBJ2-7; 9 bases map to TRBD1. Germline-derived CDR1 and CDR2 are ENHRY and SYGVKD. This CDR3 comprises 15 residues. The ends lost 5 bases at V and 3 bases at J; junction bases unmatched: 8. For the CDR3, the DNA is TGTGCCATCAGTAGGGACAGGGCGATGGGCTACGAGCAGTACTTC. Encoded protein: CAISRDRAMGYEQYF.

V is TRBV7-9 and J is TRBJ1-2; TRBD1 matches at 7 bases. The trim removed 2 bases at V and 4 bases at J, leaving 4 bases unmatched. CDR3 length: 14 amino acids. Per the germline V gene, CDR1 is SEHNR and CDR2 is FQNEAQ (reference sequence). Here the CDR3 DNA reads TGTGCCAGCAGCTTACGGGACAGTGGCTATGGCTACACCTTC. It is translated as CASSLRDSGYGYTF.

The chain links TRBV7-8 to TRBJ1-5, with D hard to call. Germline V gene data show CDR1 as SGHVS and CDR2 as FQNEAQ. The CDR3 consists of 15 residues. Trimming stripped 3 bases from V and 2 bases from J, with 11 bases between. The CDR3 region is CASSFLDFGNQPQHF. CDR3 nucleotides: TGTGCCAGCAGCTTTCTGGACTTCGGCAATCAGCCCCAGCATTTT.

The table lists this clone with a few counts. The chain couples TRBV5-1 to TRBJ2-7, with a weak D call TRBD2 (5 bases). Germline-derived CDR1 and CDR2 are SGHRS and YFSETQ. The CDR3 covers 14 residues. The V gene lost 3 bases and the J gene lost 4 bases, with 14 bases spanning the gap. The DNA of the CDR3 is TGCGCCAGCAGCTCACAGACGGGGTCTTACGAGCAGTACTTC. Translated, it gives CASSSQTGSYEQYF. Combining the CDR3 with reference TRBV5-1 and TRBJ2-7 gives the whole variable domain KAGVTQTPRYLIKTRGQQVTLSCSPISGHRSVSWYQQTPGQGLQFLFEYFSETQRNKGNFPGRFSGRQFSNSRSEMNVSTLELGDSALYLCASSSQTGSYEQYFGPGTRLTVT.

This clone was seen only a few times. The V and J genes are TRBV18 and TRBJ1-2; 7 bases agree with TRBD1. From germline, CDR1 is KGHSH and CDR2 LQKENI. This CDR3 is 16 amino acids long. J lost 6 bases, V lost 1 base, and 11 bases had no gene match. The CDR3 DNA reads TGTGCCAGCTCACCACAGGGGGCGGTGGCAGGTGATGGCTACACCTTC. Its protein product is CASSPQGAVAGDGYTF.

Remarks on this clone: Relative to the germline gene, one junction end is altered; a read error may explain this. The chain carries TRBV6-5 and TRBJ1-5; 9 bases are shared with TRBD1. The germline CDR1 and CDR2 sequences are MNHEY and SVGAGI. The CDR3 contains 14 residues. CDR3 residues: CASSYTGGDQPQNF. DNA of the CDR3: TGTGCCAGCAGTTACACAGGGGGCGATCAGCCCCAGAATTTT.

The chain employs TRBV13 and TRBJ2-3; 8 nucleotides align to TRBD1. J lost 2 bases, V lost 4 bases, and 5 bases had no gene match. The CDR3 sequence is 15 residues long. CDR1 PRHDT and CDR2 FYEKMQ come from the germline V gene (reference sequence). CDR3 region: CASSSRQGNTDTQYF. Here the CDR3 DNA reads TGTGCCAGCAGCTCAAGACAGGGGAACACAGATACGCAGTATTTT.

Remarks on this clone: The junction differs from germline at one of its ends, possibly a read error. The J gene is TRBJ1-5, the V gene TRBV29-1, with D unresolved. From germline, CDR1 is SQVTM and CDR2 ANQGSEA. The CDR3 is made up of 13 amino acids. CDR3 nucleotides: TGCAGCGTTGACTCGGGGAACAATCAGCCCCAGAATTTT. It translates to CSVDSGNNQPQNF.

The chain recombines TRBV28 with TRBJ2-2, with 14 bases identical to TRBD2. Losses at the gene ends were 5 bases for V and 6 bases for J; bases not matched to a gene: 14. The germline V gene encodes CDR1 MDHEN and CDR2 SYDVKM. CDR3 length: 19 residues. The chain's CDR3 is CASSQSPGLAGEDAGELFF. The CDR3 DNA reads as TGTGCCAGCAGTCAAAGCCCGGGACTAGCGGGGGAGGACGCCGGGGAGCTGTTTTTT.

The chain carries TRBV5-3 and TRBJ2-5, with D possibly TRBD2 on 5 matching bases. TRBV5-3 is an ORF, with its function uncertain. The CDR3 runs to 14 residues. V shed 0 bases and J shed 0 bases, with 6 bases lying between them. This chain's CDR3 is CARSLGGYQETQYF. The CDR3 DNA follows: TGTGCCAGAAGCTTGGGCGGGTACCAAGAGACCCAGTACTTC.

The chain combines TRBV10-2 with TRBJ1-5; TRBD1 agrees at 10 bases. V was pared by 5 bases and J by 0 bases, with 4 bases of the junction left unmatched. In germline, CDR1 is WSHSY, CDR2 SAAADI. CDR3 size: 16 residues. This CDR3 is CASSLGQGTSNQPQHF. The CDR3 DNA reads as TGCGCCAGCAGTCTGGGACAGGGGACTAGCAATCAGCCCCAGCATTTT.

The rearrangement joins TRBV6-1 to TRBJ1-5; D not resolved. V was shortened by 6 bases and J by 3 bases, with 15 bases between the two germline ends. Germline V lookup: CDR1 MNHNS, CDR2 SASEGT. There are 15 residues in the CDR3. In DNA, the CDR3 is TGTGCCAGCAGGGCGGGCGGGTTCCCCAATCAGCCCCAGCATTTT. This encodes CASRAGGFPNQPQHF.

This chain joins TRBV6-1 and TRBJ1-5; possibly TRBD1 for D (5 bases). With 5 bases removed from V and 0 bases from J, the gap between germline ends came to 8 bases. Germline CDR1 reads MNHNS; CDR2 reads SASEGT. CDR3 size: 14 residues. CDR3 in DNA: TGTGCCAGCAGTAGCAGGGATAGCAATCAGCCCCAGCATTTT. Its translation: CASSSRDSNQPQHF.

The rearrangement links TRBV7-9 to TRBJ1-6; maybe TRBD1 (6 bases). Germline CDR1 reads SEHNR; CDR2 reads FQNEAQ (reference sequence). This CDR3 contains 15 residues. Trimming left V 1 base short and J 13 bases short, with 17 bases between. This CDR3 reads CASSLDPTGATPLHF. As DNA, the CDR3 is TGTGCCAGCAGCTTAGACCCGACAGGTGCCACCCCCCTCCACTTT.

In its sample, this clone was seen a few times. The chain combines TRBV6-1 with TRBJ1-1; 12 bases align to TRBD1. Trimming took 8 bases from V and 7 from J; bases not matched to a gene: 11. CDR3 length: 15 amino acids. Germline V gene lookup returns CDR1 MNHNS and CDR2 SASEGT. The CDR3: CASVKGDRGQNEAFF. In DNA form, the CDR3 reads TGTGCCAGCGTCAAAGGGGACAGGGGGCAAAATGAAGCTTTCTTT.

The chain couples TRBV2 to TRBJ1-5; D is uncertain. The V gene lost 4 bases and the J gene lost 4 bases, with 5 bases spanning the gap. The germline V gene encodes CDR1 SNHLY and CDR2 FYNNEI. The CDR3 contains 12 residues. The DNA for the CDR3 is TGTGCCAGCAGTGTCCTTAATCAGCCCCAGCATTTT. Translated: CASSVLNQPQHF.

The V call is TRBV30, the J call TRBJ1-2; TRBD1 matches at 7 bases. Germline CDR1 and CDR2: GTSNPN and SVGIG (reference sequence). V was pared by 1 base and J by 9 bases, with 5 bases of the junction left unmatched. This CDR3 has 12 amino acids. CDR3 sequence reads: CAWSGPGGRYTF. The CDR3 nucleotides are TGTGCCTGGAGTGGGCCAGGGGGGCGCTACACCTTC. Based on the CDR3 plus reference TRBV30 and TRBJ1-2, the full variable domain is SQTIHQWPATLVQPVGSPLSLECTVEGTSNPNLYWYRQAAGRGLQLLFYSVGIGQISSEVPQNLSASRPQDRQFILSSKKLLLSDSGFYLCAWSGPGGRYTFGSGTRLTVV.

The V gene is TRBV5-4, the J gene TRBJ2-1; D not certain. Germline V gives CDR1 SGHNT, CDR2 YYREEE (reference sequence). The CDR3 runs 11 residues. With 6 bases removed from V and 7 bases from J, the gap between germline ends came to 8 bases. The chain's CDR3 is CASISRNEQFF. DNA for the CDR3: TGTGCCAGCATTTCCAGGAATGAGCAGTTCTTC.

In this sample, this clone turned up once. The chain recombines TRBV23-1 with TRBJ2-5; D unresolved. TRBV23-1 is known as an ORF, though its function is uncertain. Trimming took off 2 bases at V and 3 bases at J, with 4 bases between the two ends. The length of the CDR3 is 12 residues. CDR3: CASSQREETQYF. The DNA for the CDR3 is TGCGCCAGCAGTCAACGGGAAGAGACCCAGTACTTC.

The chain uses TRBV10-2 and TRBJ1-2, with 7 positions matching TRBD1. The CDR3 sequence is 15 residues long. Germline V lookup: CDR1 WSHSY, CDR2 SAAADI. V was pared by 6 bases and J by 1 base, with 8 bases of the junction left unmatched. The CDR3 protein is CASSTGQNLNYGYTF. The DNA of the CDR3 is TGCGCCAGCAGCACGGGACAGAACCTTAACTATGGCTACACCTTC.

The rearrangement joins TRBV28 to TRBJ2-1; 11 nucleotides align to TRBD2. Germline V gene data show CDR1 as MDHEN and CDR2 as SYDVKM. V was clipped by 5 bases and J by 9 bases; unmatched bases: 9. The CDR3 sequence is 15 residues long. CDR3 amino acids: CASSEPSGGFSEQFF. The CDR3 nucleotides are TGTGCCAGCAGTGAACCTAGCGGGGGGTTTTCTGAGCAGTTCTTC.

The genes are TRBV7-2 and TRBJ1-2; D is ambiguous. Per germline, CDR1 SGHTA and CDR2 FQGNSA. The ends were cut back, 5 bases at V and 0 bases at J, with 13 bases in the middle. This CDR3 spans 15 amino acids. The CDR3 region has the DNA TGTGCCAGCAGCCCAACCGTAGTAGCTAACTATGGCTACACCTTC. Encoded protein: CASSPTVVANYGYTF. Looking up the rest from reference TRBV7-2 and TRBJ1-2 gives the full variable domain: GAGVSQSPSNKVTEKGKDVELRCDPISGHTALYWYRQSLGQGLEFLIYFQGNSAPDKSGLPSDRFSAERTGGSVSTLTIQRTQQEDSAVYLCASSPTVVANYGYTFGSGTRLTVV.

This clone appeared once. This chain joins TRBV7-2 and TRBJ2-6; 7 bases match TRBD1. The CDR3 sequence is 15 residues long. Per germline, CDR1 SGHTA and CDR2 FQGNSA. The J segment lost 2 bases and the V segment lost 5 bases, leaving 3 bases of the junction unmatched. This chain's CDR3 is CASSTQGAGANVLTF. The CDR3 DNA reads TGTGCCAGCAGCACCCAGGGGGCTGGGGCCAACGTCCTGACTTTC.

The CDR3 nucleotides are TGTGCCAGCAGCCCCTTCCTTCGGGGGGCGGGGGGGCCGTTTCTTTATGAGCAGTTCTTC. Amino acid sequence: CASSPFLRGAGGPFLYEQFF. The chain employs TRBV14 and TRBJ2-1; 9 bases line up with TRBD2. There are 20 residues in the CDR3. After removal of 4 bases from V and 8 bases from J, the junction contained 24 bases not matched to a gene. Per germline, CDR1 SGHDN and CDR2 FVKESK.

J is TRBJ1-2 and V is TRBV30; D not resolved. The germline gives CDR1 GTSNPN, CDR2 SVGIG (reference sequence). V lost 6 bases and J lost 7, with 15 bases in between. The CDR3 has 12 amino acids. CDR3 protein: CACLLVSPGYTF. As DNA, the CDR3 is TGTGCCTGCCTACTGGTGAGCCCTGGCTACACCTTC.

The J gene is TRBJ1-4, the V gene TRBV6-1; TRBD1 matches 9 bases. Trimming took 6 bases from V and 6 from J; bases not matched to a gene: 5. Germline V gives CDR1 MNHNS, CDR2 SASEGT. The CDR3 runs to 14 residues. The CDR3 protein is CASRNRGRDEKLFF. In DNA form, the CDR3 reads TGTGCCAGCAGGAACAGGGGGCGCGATGAAAAACTGTTTTTT.